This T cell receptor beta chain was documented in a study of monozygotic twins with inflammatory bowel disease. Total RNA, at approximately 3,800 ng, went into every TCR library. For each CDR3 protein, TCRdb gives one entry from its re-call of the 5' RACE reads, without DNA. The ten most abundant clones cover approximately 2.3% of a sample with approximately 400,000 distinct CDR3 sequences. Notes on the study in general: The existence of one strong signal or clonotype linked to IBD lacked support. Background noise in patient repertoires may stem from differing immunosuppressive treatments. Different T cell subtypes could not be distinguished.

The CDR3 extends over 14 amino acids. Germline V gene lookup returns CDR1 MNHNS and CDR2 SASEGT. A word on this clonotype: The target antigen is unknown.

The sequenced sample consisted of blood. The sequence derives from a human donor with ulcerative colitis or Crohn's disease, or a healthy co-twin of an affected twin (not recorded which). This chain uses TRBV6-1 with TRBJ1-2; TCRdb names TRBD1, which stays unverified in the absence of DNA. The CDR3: CASSRTATNYGYTF.